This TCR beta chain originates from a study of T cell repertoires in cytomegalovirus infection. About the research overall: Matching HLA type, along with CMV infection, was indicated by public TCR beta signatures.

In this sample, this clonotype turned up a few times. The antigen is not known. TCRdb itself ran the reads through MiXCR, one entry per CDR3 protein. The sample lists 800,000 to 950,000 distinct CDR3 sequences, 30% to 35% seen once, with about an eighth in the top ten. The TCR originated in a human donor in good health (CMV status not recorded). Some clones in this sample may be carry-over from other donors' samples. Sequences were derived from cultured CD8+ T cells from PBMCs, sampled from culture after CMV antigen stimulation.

CDR3 protein: CASSVFDIAEDYGYTF. The CDR3 bases are TGTGCCAGCAGCGTCTTCGACATAGCGGAGGACTATGGCTACACCTTC. This rearrangement joins TRBV9 to TRBJ1-2; D not certain. The germline V gene has CDR1 SGDLS and CDR2 YYNGEE. The V and J ends lost 2 bases and 3 bases respectively, with 17 bases between them. The CDR3 extends over 16 amino acids.